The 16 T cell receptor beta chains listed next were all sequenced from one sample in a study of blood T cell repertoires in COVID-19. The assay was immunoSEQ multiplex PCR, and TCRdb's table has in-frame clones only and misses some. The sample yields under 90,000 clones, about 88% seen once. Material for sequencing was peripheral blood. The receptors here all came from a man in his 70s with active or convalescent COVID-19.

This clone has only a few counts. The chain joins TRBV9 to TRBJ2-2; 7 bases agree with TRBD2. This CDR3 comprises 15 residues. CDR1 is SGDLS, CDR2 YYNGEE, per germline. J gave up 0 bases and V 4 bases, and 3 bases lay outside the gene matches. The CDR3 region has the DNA TGTGCCAGCAGCAAGACTAGCACGAACACCGGGGAGCTGTTTTTT. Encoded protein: CASSKTSTNTGELFF.

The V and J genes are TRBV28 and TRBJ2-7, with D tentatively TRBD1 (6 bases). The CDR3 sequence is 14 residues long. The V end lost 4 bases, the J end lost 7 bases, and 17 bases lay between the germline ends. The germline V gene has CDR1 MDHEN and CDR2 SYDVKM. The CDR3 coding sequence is TGTGCCAGCAGTTCATATCCCCAGAGGGGGGAGCAGTACTTC. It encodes CASSSYPQRGEQYF. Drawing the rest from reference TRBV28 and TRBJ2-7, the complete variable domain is DVKVTQSSRYLVKRTGEKVFLECVQDMDHENMFWYRQDPGLGLRLIYFSYDVKMKEKGDIPEGYSVSREKKERFSLILESASTNQTSMYLCASSSYPQRGEQYFGPGTRLTVT.

CDR3 nucleotide sequence: TGCGCCAGCAGCATCGGGACAGGGGGCGTGAACACCATATATTTT. Protein product: CASSIGTGGVNTIYF. This sequence joins TRBV5-1 and TRBJ1-3; 12 bases align to TRBD1. V was clipped by 4 bases and J by 7 bases; unmatched bases: 6. CDR3 length equals 15 residues. Germline values: CDR1 SGHRS, CDR2 YFSETQ.

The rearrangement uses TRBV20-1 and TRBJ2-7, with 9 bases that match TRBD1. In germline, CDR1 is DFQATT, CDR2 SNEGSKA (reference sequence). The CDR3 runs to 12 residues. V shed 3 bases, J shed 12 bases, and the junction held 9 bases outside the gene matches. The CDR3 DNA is TGCAGTGCTAGTCCTCCGGGACAGGGTTTGTACTTC. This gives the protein CSASPPGQGLYF.

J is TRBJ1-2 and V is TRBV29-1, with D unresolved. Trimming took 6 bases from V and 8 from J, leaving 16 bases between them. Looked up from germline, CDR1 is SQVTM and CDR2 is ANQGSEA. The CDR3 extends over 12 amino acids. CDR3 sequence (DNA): TGCAGCGTCGCCATTGGCGTAGCGGGCTACACCTTC. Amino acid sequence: CSVAIGVAGYTF.

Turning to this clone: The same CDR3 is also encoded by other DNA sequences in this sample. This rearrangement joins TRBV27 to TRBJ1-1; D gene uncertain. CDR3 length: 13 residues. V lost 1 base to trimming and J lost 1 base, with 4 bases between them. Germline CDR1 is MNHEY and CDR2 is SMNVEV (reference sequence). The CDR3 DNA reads TGTGCCAGCAGTTTATACAGGAACACTGAAGCTTTCTTT. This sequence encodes CASSLYRNTEAFF.

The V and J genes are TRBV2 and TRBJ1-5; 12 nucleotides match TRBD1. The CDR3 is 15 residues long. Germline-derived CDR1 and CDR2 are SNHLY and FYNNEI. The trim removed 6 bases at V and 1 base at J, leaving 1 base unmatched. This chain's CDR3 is CASRGQGASNQPQHF. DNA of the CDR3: TGTGCCAGCAGGGGACAGGGGGCAAGCAATCAGCCCCAGCATTTT.

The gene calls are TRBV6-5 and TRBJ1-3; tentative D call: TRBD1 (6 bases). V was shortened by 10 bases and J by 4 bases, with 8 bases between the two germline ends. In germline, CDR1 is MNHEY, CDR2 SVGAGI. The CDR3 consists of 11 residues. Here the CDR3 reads CANQGGNTIYF. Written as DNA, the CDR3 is TGTGCCAACCAGGGGGGAAACACCATATATTTT.

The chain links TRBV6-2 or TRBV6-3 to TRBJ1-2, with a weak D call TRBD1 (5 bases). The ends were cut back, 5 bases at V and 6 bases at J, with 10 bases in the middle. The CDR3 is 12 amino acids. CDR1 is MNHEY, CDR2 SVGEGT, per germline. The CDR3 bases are TGTGCCAGCAGTGCGACAGATCATGGCTACACCTTC. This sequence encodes CASSATDHGYTF.

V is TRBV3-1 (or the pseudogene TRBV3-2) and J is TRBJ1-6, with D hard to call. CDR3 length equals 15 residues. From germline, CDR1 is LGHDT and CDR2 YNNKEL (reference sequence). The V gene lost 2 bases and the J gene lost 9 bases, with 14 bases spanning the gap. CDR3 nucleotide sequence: TGTGCCAGCAGCCAACGGCAGGTTCGAAGTTCACCCCTCCACTTT. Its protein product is CASSQRQVRSSPLHF.

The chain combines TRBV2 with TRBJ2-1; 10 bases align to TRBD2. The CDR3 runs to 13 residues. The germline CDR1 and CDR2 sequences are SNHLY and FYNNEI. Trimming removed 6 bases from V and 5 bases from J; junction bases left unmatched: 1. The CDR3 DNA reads TGTGCCAGCAGACTAGCGGGAAACAATGAGCAGTTCTTC. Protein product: CASRLAGNNEQFF.

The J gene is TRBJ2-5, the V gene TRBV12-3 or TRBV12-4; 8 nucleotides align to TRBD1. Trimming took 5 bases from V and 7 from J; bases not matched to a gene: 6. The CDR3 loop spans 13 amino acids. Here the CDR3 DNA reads TGTGCCAGCAGTGCAGACAGGGGCGGGACCCAGTACTTC. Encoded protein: CASSADRGGTQYF.

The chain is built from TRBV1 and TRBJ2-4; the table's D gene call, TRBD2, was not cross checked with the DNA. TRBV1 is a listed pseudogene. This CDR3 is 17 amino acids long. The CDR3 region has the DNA TGCACCAGCAGCCGCCCTCGGCGGGGGGTAGCCAAAAACATTCAGTACTTC. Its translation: CTSSRPRRGVAKNIQYF.

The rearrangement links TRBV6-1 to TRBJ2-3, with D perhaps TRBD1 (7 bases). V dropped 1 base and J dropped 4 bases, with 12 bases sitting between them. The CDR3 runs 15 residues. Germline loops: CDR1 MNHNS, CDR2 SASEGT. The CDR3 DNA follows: TGTGCCAGCAGTGAAGGGGTCAGGGGGGCAGATACGCAGTATTTT. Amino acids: CASSEGVRGADTQYF.

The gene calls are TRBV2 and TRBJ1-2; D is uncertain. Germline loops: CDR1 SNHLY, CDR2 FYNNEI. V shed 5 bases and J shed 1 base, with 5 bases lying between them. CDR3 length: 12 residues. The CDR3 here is CASSPGNYGYTF. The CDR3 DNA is TGTGCCAGCAGTCCGGGTAACTATGGCTACACCTTC.

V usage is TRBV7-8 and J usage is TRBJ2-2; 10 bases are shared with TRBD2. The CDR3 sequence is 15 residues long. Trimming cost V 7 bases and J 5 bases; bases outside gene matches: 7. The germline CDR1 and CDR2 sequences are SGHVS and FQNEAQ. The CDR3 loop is CASTAGGLGTGELFF. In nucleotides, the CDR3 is TGTGCCAGCACAGCGGGGGGGCTGGGAACCGGGGAGCTGTTTTTT.